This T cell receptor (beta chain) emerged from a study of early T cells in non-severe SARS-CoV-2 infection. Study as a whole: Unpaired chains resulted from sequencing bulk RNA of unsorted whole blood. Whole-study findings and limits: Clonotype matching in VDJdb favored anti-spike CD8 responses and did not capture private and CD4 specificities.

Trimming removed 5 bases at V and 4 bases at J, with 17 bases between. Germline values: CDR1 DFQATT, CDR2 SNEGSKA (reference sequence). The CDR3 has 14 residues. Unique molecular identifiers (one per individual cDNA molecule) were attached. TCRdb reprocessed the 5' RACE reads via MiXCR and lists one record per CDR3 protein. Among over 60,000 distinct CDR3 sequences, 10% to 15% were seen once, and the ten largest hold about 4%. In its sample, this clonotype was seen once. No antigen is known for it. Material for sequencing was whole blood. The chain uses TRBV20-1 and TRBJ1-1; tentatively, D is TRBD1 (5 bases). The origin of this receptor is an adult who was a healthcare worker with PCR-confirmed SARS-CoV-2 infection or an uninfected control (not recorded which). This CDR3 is CSAGNRGGSTEAFF. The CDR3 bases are TGCAGTGCTGGGAATCGGGGGGGAAGCACTGAAGCTTTCTTT.